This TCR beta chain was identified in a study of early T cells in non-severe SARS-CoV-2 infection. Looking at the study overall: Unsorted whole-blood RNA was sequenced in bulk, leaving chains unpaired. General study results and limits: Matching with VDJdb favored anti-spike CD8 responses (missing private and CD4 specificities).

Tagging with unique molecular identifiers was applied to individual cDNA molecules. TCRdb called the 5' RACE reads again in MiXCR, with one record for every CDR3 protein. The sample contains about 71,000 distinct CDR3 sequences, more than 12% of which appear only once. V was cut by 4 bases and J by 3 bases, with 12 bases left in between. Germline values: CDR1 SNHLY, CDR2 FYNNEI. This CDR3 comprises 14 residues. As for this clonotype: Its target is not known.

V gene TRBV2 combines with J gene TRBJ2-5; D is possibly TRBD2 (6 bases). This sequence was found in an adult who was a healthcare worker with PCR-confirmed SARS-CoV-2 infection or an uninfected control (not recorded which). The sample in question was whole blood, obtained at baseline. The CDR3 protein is CASSAESGEETQYF. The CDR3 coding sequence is TGTGCCAGCAGTGCCGAGTCGGGAGAAGAGACCCAGTACTTC.